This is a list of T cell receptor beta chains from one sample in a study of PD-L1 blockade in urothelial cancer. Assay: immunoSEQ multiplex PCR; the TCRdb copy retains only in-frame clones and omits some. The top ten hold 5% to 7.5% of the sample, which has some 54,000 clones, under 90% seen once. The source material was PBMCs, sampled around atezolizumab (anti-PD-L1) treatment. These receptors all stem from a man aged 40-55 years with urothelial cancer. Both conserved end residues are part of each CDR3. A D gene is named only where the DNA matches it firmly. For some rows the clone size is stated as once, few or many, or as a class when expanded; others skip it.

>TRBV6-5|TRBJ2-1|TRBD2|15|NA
TGTGCCAGCAGTTACGGGACTAGCGGGAGGACTGAGCAGTTCTTC
CASSYGTSGRTEQFF
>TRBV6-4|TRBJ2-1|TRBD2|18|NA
TGTGCCAGCAGTGACTCCCCACTCCGGACTAGCGGCTACAATGAGCAGTTCTTC
CASSDSPLRTSGYNEQFF
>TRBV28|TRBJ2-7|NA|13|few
TGTGCCAGCCGCTTCCGGACAGCCTACGAGCAGTACTTC
CASRFRTAYEQYF
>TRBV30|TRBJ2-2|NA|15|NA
TGTGCCTGGAGTGTAAATTTAGGCGGCACCGGGGAGCTGTTTTTT
CAWSVNLGGTGELFF
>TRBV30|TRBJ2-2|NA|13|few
TGTGCCTGGAGTCTAGTAGGCACCGGGGAGCTGTTTTTT
CAWSLVGTGELFF
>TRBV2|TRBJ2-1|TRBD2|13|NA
TGTGCCAGCAGTGACGGGACTACCAATGAGCAGTTCTTC
CASSDGTTNEQFF
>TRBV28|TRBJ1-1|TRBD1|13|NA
TGTGCCAGCCTCGGGACAGGGAAGGCTGAAGCTTTCTTT
CASLGTGKAEAFF
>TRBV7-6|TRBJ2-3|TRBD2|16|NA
TGTGCCAGCAGCTTAGAGGGATCGACTAGCTCGGATACGCAGTATTTT
CASSLEGSTSSDTQYF
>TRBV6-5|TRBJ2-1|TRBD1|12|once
TGTGCCAGCACCGCGGACAGGAGTGAGCAGTTCTTC
CASTADRSEQFF
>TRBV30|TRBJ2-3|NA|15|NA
TGTGCCTGTGGCCTGCGGGCCCCCCAGGCAGATACGCAGTATTTT
CACGLRAPQADTQYF
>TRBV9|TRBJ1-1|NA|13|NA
TGTGCCAGCAGCCCTCATCATGAGGTTTTGGGTTTCTTT
CASSPHHEVLGFF
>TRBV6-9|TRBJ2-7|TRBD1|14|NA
TGTGCCAGCAGTTATTCGGGACAGGGATGGGAGCAGTACTTC
CASSYSGQGWEQYF
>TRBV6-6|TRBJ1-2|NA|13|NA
TGTGCCAGCAGACCCGGGACAAATGATGGCTACACCTTC
CASRPGTNDGYTF
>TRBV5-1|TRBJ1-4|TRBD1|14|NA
TGCGCCAGCAGCATCGGGACAGGGGGGGAAAAACTGTTTTTT
CASSIGTGGEKLFF
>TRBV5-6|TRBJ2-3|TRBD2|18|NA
TGTGCCAGCAGCTTGGTGACTAGCGGGAGGAGGAGCACAGATACGCAGTATTTT
CASSLVTSGRRSTDTQYF
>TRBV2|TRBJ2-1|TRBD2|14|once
TGTGCCAGCAGAAAAACTACTAGCGTTAATGAGCAGTTCTTC
CASRKTTSVNEQFF
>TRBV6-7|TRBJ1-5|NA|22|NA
TGTGCCAGCAGTTACCCGACAGCTCTCGAATTCCTTATCGGAAGTTCCAATCAGCCCCAGCATTTT
CASSYPTALEFLIGSSNQPQHF
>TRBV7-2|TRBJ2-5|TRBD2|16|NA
TGTGCCAGCAGCCCGACTAGCGGGACAGGTCAGGAGACCCAGTACTTC
CASSPTSGTGQETQYF
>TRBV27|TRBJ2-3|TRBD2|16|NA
TGTGCCAGCAGGAAGCTAGCGGGACTCGCCGCAGATACGCAGTATTTT
CASRKLAGLAADTQYF
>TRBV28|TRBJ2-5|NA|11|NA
TGTGCCAGCAGGGGGCAGGAGACCCAGTACTTC
CASRGQETQYF
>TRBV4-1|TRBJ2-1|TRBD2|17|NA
TGCGCCAGCAGCCAAGGACTAGCGGGAGGGCCTGGCAATGAGCAGTTCTTC
CASSQGLAGGPGNEQFF
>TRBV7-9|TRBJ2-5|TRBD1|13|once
TGTGCCAGCAGCCGGACAGGCCAAGAGACCCAGTACTTC
CASSRTGQETQYF
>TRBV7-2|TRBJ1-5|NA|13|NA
TGTGCCAGCAGCTTAGAACAGAATCAGCCCCAGCATTTT
CASSLEQNQPQHF